This T cell receptor beta chain was obtained from a study of Ad26.COV2.S vaccination and SARS-CoV-2 variants. The CDR3 length is 17 residues. Germline-derived CDR1 and CDR2 are LNHDA and SQIVND (reference sequence). Between the trimmed V and J ends, which lost 8 bases and 6 bases, there was a span of 26 bases. Sequencing used immunoSEQ multiplex PCR; TCRdb keeps in-frame clones, though not all of them. The repertoire holds some 390,000 clones, with 70% to 90% as singletons. Treatment indicated: roughly 18 received Ad26.COV2.S at low or high dose, single or two shots; about five received placebo; per-sample allocation not given. Material that was analyzed had been drawn on day 63 after the first vaccine or placebo injection. What was given as vaccine was an Ad26 vector encoding Wuhan-strain SARS-CoV-2 spike.

The material sequenced was peripheral blood, taken in a trial of Ad26.COV2.S vaccine versus placebo. This TCR derives from a person between 18 and 60 years old who received the Ad26.COV2.S COVID-19 vaccine or a placebo. The gene calls are TRBV19 and TRBJ2-1, with D tentatively TRBD2 (6 bases). CDR3 region: CASQTGENLGQGNEQFF. The DNA for the CDR3 is TGTGCCAGTCAAACGGGGGAAAACCTTGGTCAAGGCAATGAGCAGTTCTTC.